A single sample is the source of the 4 T cell receptor beta chains below, sequenced in a study of CXCR4 blockade with PD-1 therapy in pancreatic cancer. TCRdb keeps only in-frame clones here, not all; method: immunoSEQ multiplex PCR. The sample gives about 2,700 clones, about 40% of which show up once; 27% is in the top ten. Sequencing input: tumor tissue. The receptors were sampled from a human donor with pancreatic ductal adenocarcinoma.

In this sample, this clone turned up a few times. This chain joins TRBV4-1 and TRBJ1-6; D perhaps matches TRBD1 (6 bases). In germline, CDR1 is MGHRA, CDR2 YSYEKL. The CDR3 extends over 16 amino acids. V dropped 2 bases and J dropped 6 bases, with 14 bases sitting between them. For the CDR3, the DNA is TGCGCCAGCAGCCAACACCTGACAGGTCTTAATTCACCCCTCCACTTT. Amino acid sequence: CASSQHLTGLNSPLHF.

This clone is labeled as medium-sized. V gene TRBV6-8 combines with J gene TRBJ1-1, with D maybe TRBD1 (6 bases). Trimming stripped 2 bases from V and 7 bases from J, with 11 bases between. Germline V gene sequence: CDR1 MNHGY, CDR2 SAAAGT. This CDR3 contains 13 residues. The CDR3 sequence: CASSYRGQREAFF. In nucleotides, the CDR3 is TGTGCCAGCAGTTACCGAGGACAGCGTGAAGCTTTCTTT.

This chain connects TRBV7-6 to TRBJ2-7; D unresolved. Germline assignment: CDR1 SGHVS and CDR2 FNYEAQ. V was clipped by 5 bases and J by 6 bases, with 17 bases between them. The CDR3 consists of 14 residues. The CDR3 nucleotides are TGTGCCAGCAGCCTTAATCACGCTTTATCCGAGCAGTACTTC. This codes for CASSLNHALSEQYF.

J is TRBJ2-7 and V is TRBV14; D unresolved. CDR3 length equals 13 residues. Trimming stripped 2 bases from V and 2 bases from J, with 7 bases between. The germline gives CDR1 SGHDN, CDR2 FVKESK. CDR3 sequence (DNA): TGTGCCAGCAGCCAAATCGGAGCCTACGAGCAGTACTTC. Amino acid sequence: CASSQIGAYEQYF.